Below, 12 T cell receptor beta chains from the same sample are listed, as sequenced in a study of vaccination and CD4 T cells after COVID-19. As to treatment: roughly 10-day PBMC culture with coronavirus spike peptide pools or control peptides (ViraFEST assay). What these receptors recognize is not known. Cultured CD4+ T-cell DNA underwent Oncomine TCR Beta short-read sequencing. Via MiXCR, TCRdb re-called the PCR reads, giving one row per CDR3 protein. The sample records tens of thousands of distinct CDR3 sequences, approximately 48% being singletons. Sequenced sample: CD4+ T cells from blood, cultured in vitro. The receptors originated from a human donor who had recovered from COVID-19.

This chain uses TRBV28 with TRBJ2-5, with D possibly TRBD1 on 6 matching bases. Germline values: CDR1 MDHEN, CDR2 SYDVKM. V lost 6 bases and J lost 5, with 13 bases in between. The CDR3 runs to 13 residues. The CDR3 DNA reads as TGTGCCAGCAGCCGGGATGACAGGGAGACCCAGTACTTC. It yields the protein CASSRDDRETQYF. The entire variable domain, with the rest obtained from reference TRBV28 and TRBJ2-5, is as follows: DVKVTQSSRYLVKRTGEKVFLECVQDMDHENMFWYRQDPGLGLRLIYFSYDVKMKEKGDIPEGYSVSREKKERFSLILESASTNQTSMYLCASSRDDRETQYFGPGTRLLVL.

The genes are TRBV7-2 and TRBJ2-5; 8 bases align to TRBD2. This CDR3 spans 14 amino acids. The V and J ends lost 7 bases and 5 bases, in that order; junction bases with no gene match: 9. Per germline, CDR1 SGHTA and CDR2 FQGNSA. In nucleotides, the CDR3 is TGTGCCAGCACCCCTGGACTAGCAGTCGAGACCCAGTACTTC. It codes for CASTPGLAVETQYF.

The V call is TRBV6-1, the J call TRBJ2-5; 8 positions agree with TRBD1. Germline V gene lookup returns CDR1 MNHNS and CDR2 SASEGT. J gave up 2 bases and V 6 bases, and 8 bases lay outside the gene matches. This CDR3 is 15 amino acids long. CDR3 amino acids: CASRTRQGRQETQYF. The CDR3 DNA reads as TGTGCCAGCAGGACAAGACAGGGGCGGCAAGAGACCCAGTACTTC.

V is TRBV14 and J is TRBJ2-1, with D maybe TRBD2 (6 bases). CDR3 length: 16 residues. The germline gives CDR1 SGHDN, CDR2 FVKESK. Trimming shortened V by 6 bases and J by 7 bases, and 22 bases separated the two germline ends. CDR3 DNA sequence: TGTGCCAGCAGTCGACGAGGGTCGGGCGGGGAAAATGAGCAGTTCTTC. It translates to CASSRRGSGGENEQFF. The full variable domain, its missing parts supplied by reference TRBV14 and TRBJ2-1, is EAGVTQFPSHSVIEKGQTVTLRCDPISGHDNLYWYRRVMGKEIKFLLHFVKESKQDESGMPNNRFLAERTGGTYSTLKVQPAELEDSGVYFCASSRRGSGGENEQFFGPGTRLTVL.

This sequence joins TRBV5-4 and TRBJ2-3; D remains unclear. This CDR3 is 12 amino acids long. V lost 0 bases, J lost 5 bases, and 4 bases lay in between. Germline CDR1 SGHNT, CDR2 YYREEE (reference sequence). The CDR3 sequence: CASSLGLDTQYF. The CDR3 DNA is TGTGCCAGCAGCTTGGGCCTAGATACGCAGTATTTT.

This chain connects TRBV6-5 to TRBJ2-7; D ambiguous. Germline V gene data show CDR1 as MNHEY and CDR2 as SVGAGI. V gave up 0 bases and J gave up 2 bases, with 5 bases separating them. The CDR3 contains 13 residues. CDR3 sequence reads: CASSYSYTYEQYF. The CDR3 DNA follows: TGTGCCAGCAGTTACTCCTATACCTACGAGCAGTACTTC.

The chain couples TRBV12-3 or TRBV12-4 to TRBJ2-7; D is ambiguous. The V end lost 7 bases, the J end lost 1 base, and 29 bases lay between the germline ends. The CDR3 is made up of 19 amino acids. Written as DNA, the CDR3 is TGTGCCAGCACCCCTGGGTTCGCGTGGCTGGTTTCCCCATCCTACGAGCAGTACTTC. This encodes CASTPGFAWLVSPSYEQYF.

This clonotype was counted a few times. The chain has TRBV6-1 and TRBJ1-5; TRBD1 matches at 7 bases. Germline values: CDR1 MNHNS, CDR2 SASEGT. The CDR3 has 15 amino acids. The V gene end was trimmed by 8 bases and the J gene end by 0 bases; junction bases not matched to a gene: 7. CDR3: CASVRTGLSNQPQHF. CDR3 nucleotide sequence: TGTGCCAGCGTCAGGACAGGACTTAGCAATCAGCCCCAGCATTTT.

This clonotype was observed once. This chain links TRBV29-1 with TRBJ2-4; perhaps TRBD1 as D (6 bases). The CDR3 totals 15 residues. V lost 5 bases, J lost 2 bases, and 16 bases lay in between. CDR1 is SQVTM, CDR2 ANQGSEA, per germline. DNA of the CDR3: TGCAGCGTTTACAACCGGACAGCAACCAAAAACATTCAGTACTTC. Its protein product is CSVYNRTATKNIQYF.

V and J are TRBV2 and TRBJ2-3; a possible D gene is TRBD1 (5 bases). The CDR3 loop spans 16 amino acids. Trimming took 1 base from V and 0 from J, leaving 11 bases between them. Germline V lookup: CDR1 SNHLY, CDR2 FYNNEI. In nucleotides, the CDR3 is TGTGCCAGCAGTGAAGGGGGCGGTACTAGCACAGATACGCAGTATTTT. Translated, it gives CASSEGGGTSTDTQYF.

The chain uses TRBV28 and TRBJ2-7; the D call may be TRBD1 or TRBD2 (5 bases each). Germline CDR1 is MDHEN and CDR2 is SYDVKM. The CDR3 is made up of 16 amino acids. Trimming took off 5 bases at V and 2 bases at J, with 19 bases between the two ends. This CDR3 is CASSSTGTPTTYEQYF. CDR3 DNA: TGTGCCAGCAGTAGCACGGGGACGCCTACTACCTACGAGCAGTACTTC.

This chain links TRBV15 with TRBJ1-4; D call uncertain. CDR1 LNHNV and CDR2 YYDKDF come from the germline V gene (reference sequence). The CDR3 runs 15 residues. V was pared by 0 bases and J by 8 bases, with 13 bases between. CDR3 region: CATSRDGRDGEKLFF. The CDR3 nucleotides are TGTGCCACCAGCAGAGATGGAAGAGACGGGGAAAAACTGTTTTTT.